This record concerns one T cell receptor (beta chain) sequence. The antigen is unknown. Produced via immunoSEQ multiplex PCR; TCRdb's table is partial and in-frame only. The table has fewer than 85,000 clones, 84% seen once. V was clipped by 5 bases and J by 1 base, with 8 bases between them. There are 13 residues in the CDR3. The germline V gene has CDR1 SGHNT and CDR2 YENEEA. The entry originates in a study of graft-versus-host responses after intestinal transplantation. Points from the study as a whole: Graft-donor T cell macrochimerism coincided with high graft-versus-host to host-versus-graft clonal ratios in allografts.

This chain joins TRBV11-3 and TRBJ1-1; no definite D call. This clonotype was obtained from a human donor who was the organ donor for an intestinal transplant. Sequencing used unstimulated CD4+ T cells sorted from spleen or lymph node cells, obtained before transplant. The CDR3 protein is CASSLKTNTEAFF. The CDR3 DNA sequence: TGTGCCAGCAGCCTAAAAACGAACACTGAAGCTTTCTTT.